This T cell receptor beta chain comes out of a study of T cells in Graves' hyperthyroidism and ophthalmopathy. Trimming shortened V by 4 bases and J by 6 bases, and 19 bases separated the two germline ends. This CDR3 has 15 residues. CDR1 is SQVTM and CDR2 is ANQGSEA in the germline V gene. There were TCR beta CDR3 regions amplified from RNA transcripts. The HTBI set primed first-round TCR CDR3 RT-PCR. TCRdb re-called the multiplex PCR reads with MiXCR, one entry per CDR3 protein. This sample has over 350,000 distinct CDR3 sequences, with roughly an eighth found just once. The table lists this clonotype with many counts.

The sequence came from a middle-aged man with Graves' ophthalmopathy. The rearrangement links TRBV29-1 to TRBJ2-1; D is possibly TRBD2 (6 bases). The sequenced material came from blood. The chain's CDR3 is CSVAFTSLYRNEQFF. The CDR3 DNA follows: TGCAGCGTTGCGTTTACTAGCCTCTATCGCAATGAGCAGTTCTTC.